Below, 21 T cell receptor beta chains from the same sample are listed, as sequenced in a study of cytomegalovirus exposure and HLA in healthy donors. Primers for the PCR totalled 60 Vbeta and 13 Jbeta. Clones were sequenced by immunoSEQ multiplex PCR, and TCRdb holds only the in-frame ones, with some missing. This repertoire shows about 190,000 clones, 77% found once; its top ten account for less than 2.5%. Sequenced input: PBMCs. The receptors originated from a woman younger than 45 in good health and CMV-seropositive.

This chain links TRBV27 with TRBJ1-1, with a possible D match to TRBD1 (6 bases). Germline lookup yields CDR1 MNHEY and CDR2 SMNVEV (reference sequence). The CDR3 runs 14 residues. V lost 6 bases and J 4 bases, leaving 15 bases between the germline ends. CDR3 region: CASRRWTEGTEAFF. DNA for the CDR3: TGTGCCAGCAGACGATGGACAGAAGGCACTGAAGCTTTCTTT.

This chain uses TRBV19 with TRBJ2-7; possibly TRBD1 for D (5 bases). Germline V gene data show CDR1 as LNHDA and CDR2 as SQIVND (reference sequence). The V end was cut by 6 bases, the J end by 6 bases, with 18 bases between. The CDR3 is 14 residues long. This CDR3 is CASSQGAGSAEQYF. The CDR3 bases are TGTGCCAGTAGCCAAGGGGCAGGGTCCGCCGAGCAGTACTTC.

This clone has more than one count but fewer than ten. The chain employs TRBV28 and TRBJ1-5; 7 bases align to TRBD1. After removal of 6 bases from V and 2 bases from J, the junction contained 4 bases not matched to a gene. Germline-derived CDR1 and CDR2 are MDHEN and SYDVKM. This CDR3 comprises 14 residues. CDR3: CASRDRVRNQPQHF. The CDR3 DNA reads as TGTGCCAGCAGAGACAGGGTTCGCAATCAGCCCCAGCATTTT.

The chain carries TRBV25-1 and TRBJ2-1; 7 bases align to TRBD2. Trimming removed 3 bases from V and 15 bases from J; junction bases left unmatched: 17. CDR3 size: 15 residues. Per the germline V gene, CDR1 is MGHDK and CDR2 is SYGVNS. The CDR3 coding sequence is TGTGCCAGCAGTGATTCCCGTACTTGGACTAGATCCCCGTTCTTC. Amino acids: CASSDSRTWTRSPFF.

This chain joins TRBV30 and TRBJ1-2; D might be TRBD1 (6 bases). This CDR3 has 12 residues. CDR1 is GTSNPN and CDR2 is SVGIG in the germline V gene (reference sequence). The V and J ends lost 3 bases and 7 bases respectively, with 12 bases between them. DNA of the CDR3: TGTGCCTGGAGCCAACAGGGTGCTGGCTACACCTTC. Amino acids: CAWSQQGAGYTF.

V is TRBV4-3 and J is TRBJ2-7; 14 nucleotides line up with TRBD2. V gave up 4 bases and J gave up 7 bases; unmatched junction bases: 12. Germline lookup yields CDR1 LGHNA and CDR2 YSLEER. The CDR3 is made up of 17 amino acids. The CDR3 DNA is TGCGCCAGCAGCCGCCCCATAAGGACTAGCGGGGGGTTGGAGCAGTACTTC. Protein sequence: CASSRPIRTSGGLEQYF.

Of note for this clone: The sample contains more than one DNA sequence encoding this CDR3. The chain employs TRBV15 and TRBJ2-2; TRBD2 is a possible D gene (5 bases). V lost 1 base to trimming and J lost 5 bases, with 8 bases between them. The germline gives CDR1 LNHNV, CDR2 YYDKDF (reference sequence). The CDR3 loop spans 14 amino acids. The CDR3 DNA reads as TGTGCCACCAGCAGAGCCCGGGGAACCGGGGAGCTGTTTTTT. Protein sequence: CATSRARGTGELFF.

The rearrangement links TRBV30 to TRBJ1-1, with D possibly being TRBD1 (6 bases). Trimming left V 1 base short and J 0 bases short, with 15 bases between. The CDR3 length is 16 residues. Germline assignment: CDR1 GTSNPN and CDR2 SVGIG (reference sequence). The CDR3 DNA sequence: TGTGCCTGGAGTGCCGATCCGGGACACATGAACACTGAAGCTTTCTTT. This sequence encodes CAWSADPGHMNTEAFF.

The CDR3 here is CASSGGAVKNEKLFF. Written as DNA, the CDR3 is TGTGCCAGCAGTGGGGGGGCGGTTAAAAATGAAAAACTGTTTTTT. The chain couples TRBV28 to TRBJ1-4, with D possibly matching TRBD1 (6 bases). Germline CDR1 reads MDHEN; CDR2 reads SYDVKM. This CDR3 has 15 residues. V was cut by 5 bases and J by 5 bases, with 15 bases left in between.

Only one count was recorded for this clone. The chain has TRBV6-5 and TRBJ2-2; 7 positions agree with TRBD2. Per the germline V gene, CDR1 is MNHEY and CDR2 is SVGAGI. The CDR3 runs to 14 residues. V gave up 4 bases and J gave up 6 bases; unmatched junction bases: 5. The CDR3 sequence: CASSSVRGAGELFF. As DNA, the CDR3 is TGTGCCAGCAGTTCCGTCCGGGGGGCCGGGGAGCTGTTTTTT.

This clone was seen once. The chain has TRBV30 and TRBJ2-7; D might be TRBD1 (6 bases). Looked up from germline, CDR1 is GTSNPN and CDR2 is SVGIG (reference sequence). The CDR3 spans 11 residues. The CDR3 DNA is TGTGCTTCAGGGGTTGTCAACGAGCAGTACTTC. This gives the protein CASGVVNEQYF.

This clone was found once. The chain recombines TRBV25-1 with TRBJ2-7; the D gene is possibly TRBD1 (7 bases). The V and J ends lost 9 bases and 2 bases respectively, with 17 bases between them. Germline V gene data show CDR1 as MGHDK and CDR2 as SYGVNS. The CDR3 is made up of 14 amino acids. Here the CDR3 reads CASSRGGGAYEQYF. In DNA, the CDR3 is TGTGCCAGTTCGAGAGGGGGCGGGGCCTACGAGCAGTACTTC.

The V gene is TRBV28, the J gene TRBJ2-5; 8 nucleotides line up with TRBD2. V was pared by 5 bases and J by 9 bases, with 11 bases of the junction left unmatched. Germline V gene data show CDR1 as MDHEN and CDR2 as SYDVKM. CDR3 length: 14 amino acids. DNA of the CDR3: TGTGCCAGCAGTACCGGACTAGCTAGGTCGTCCCAGTACTTC. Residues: CASSTGLARSSQYF.

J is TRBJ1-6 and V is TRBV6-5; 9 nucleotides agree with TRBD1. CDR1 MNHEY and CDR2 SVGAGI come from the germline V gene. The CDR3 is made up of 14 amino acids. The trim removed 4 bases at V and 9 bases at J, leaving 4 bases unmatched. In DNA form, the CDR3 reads TGTGCCAGCAGTTCGACAGGGGGAAGTTCACCCCTCCACTTT. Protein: CASSSTGGSSPLHF.

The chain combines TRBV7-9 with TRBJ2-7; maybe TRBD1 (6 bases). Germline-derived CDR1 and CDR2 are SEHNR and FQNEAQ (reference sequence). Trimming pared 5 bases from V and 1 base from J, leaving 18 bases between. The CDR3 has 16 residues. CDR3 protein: CASSPTGTSYSYEQYF. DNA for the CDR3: TGTGCCAGCAGCCCGACCGGGACATCTTATTCCTACGAGCAGTACTTC.

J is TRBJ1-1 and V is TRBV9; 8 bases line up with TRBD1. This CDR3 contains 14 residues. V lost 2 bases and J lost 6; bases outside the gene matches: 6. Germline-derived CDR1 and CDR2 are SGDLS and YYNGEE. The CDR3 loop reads CASSVTGTGPEAFF. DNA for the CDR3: TGTGCCAGCAGCGTGACCGGGACAGGCCCTGAAGCTTTCTTT.

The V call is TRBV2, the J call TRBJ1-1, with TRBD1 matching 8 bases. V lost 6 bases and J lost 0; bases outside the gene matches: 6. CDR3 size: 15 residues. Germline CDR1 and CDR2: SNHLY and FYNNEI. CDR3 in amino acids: CASRSTGVMNTEAFF. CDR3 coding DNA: TGTGCCAGCAGGTCGACAGGGGTTATGAACACTGAAGCTTTCTTT.

The CDR3 here is CASRFDRDSNQPQHF. The CDR3 DNA sequence: TGTGCCAGCAGGTTTGACAGGGATAGCAATCAGCCCCAGCATTTT. This chain links TRBV6-4 with TRBJ1-5, with 7 bases aligning to TRBD1. Trimming took 6 bases from V and 0 from J; bases not matched to a gene: 5. CDR1 is MRHNA, CDR2 SNTAGT, per germline. This CDR3 spans 15 amino acids.

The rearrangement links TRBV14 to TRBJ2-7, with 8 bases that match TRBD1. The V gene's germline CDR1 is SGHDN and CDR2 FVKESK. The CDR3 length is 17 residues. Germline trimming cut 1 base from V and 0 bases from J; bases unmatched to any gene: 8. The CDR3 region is CASSQARQGSSSYEQYF. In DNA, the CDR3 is TGTGCCAGCAGCCAAGCGAGACAGGGGTCTAGCTCCTACGAGCAGTACTTC.

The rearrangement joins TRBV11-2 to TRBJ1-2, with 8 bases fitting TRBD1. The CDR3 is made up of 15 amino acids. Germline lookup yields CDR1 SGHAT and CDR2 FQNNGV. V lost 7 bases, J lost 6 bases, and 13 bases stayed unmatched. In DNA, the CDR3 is TGTGCCAGCAAACAAAGGAGGACAGGGAGGGATGGCTACACCTTC. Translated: CASKQRRTGRDGYTF.

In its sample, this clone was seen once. The CDR3, as DNA: TGCGCCAGCAGCTTGGCGTACGGGGGGCCGCCCTACAATGAGCAGTTCTTC. Its translation is CASSLAYGGPPYNEQFF. The chain uses TRBV5-1 and TRBJ2-1; weak D call: TRBD2 (7 bases). Germline CDR1 and CDR2: SGHRS and YFSETQ. V lost 0 bases and J lost 2, with 15 bases in between. CDR3 length: 17 residues.